These T cell receptor beta chains were read from a single sample in a study of molecular identifiers for immune sequencing clone quantification. TCRdb ran MiXCR on the PCR reads and lists one entry per CDR3 protein. The sample contains 85,000 to 100,000 distinct CDR3 sequences, 21% of which appear only once. Sequenced: naive CD8+ T cells from blood, with Jurkat cell RNA spiked in. Receptors originate from a human donor in good health. Some libraries in this study had Jurkat cell RNA spiked in. Both conserved end residues are part of each CDR3. Fields, in order: D gene, V gene, J gene, clone size, CDR3 DNA, CDR3 protein. A D gene is named only where the DNA matches it firmly. The size of a clone is reported for some rows only, either as once, few or many, or as a class for expanded clones.

D: .
V: TRBV7-9
J: TRBJ1-4
size: .
DNA: TGTGCCAGCAGCCAGCGTATCGAAAAACTGTTTTTT
CDR3: CASSQRIEKLFF

D: TRBD1
V: TRBV6-2/TRBV6-3
J: TRBJ2-7
size: .
DNA: TGTGCCAGCAATTACCCCGTTGGACAGGGGGCGAAACCCTACGAGCAGTACTTC
CDR3: CASNYPVGQGAKPYEQYF

D: .
V: TRBV28
J: TRBJ2-7
size: few
DNA: TGTGCCAGCAGCATGACACGGTACGAGCAGTACTTC
CDR3: CASSMTRYEQYF

D: TRBD1
V: TRBV27
J: TRBJ2-5
size: .
DNA: TGTGCCAGCAGTCCTCACCGGGACAGGGTTTCAGAGATCCAGTACTTC
CDR3: CASSPHRDRVSEIQYF

D: .
V: TRBV7-9
J: TRBJ1-3
size: many
DNA: TGTGCCAGCAGCTTACTCCCCGGGACCCCCTCTGGAAACACCATATATTTT
CDR3: CASSLLPGTPSGNTIYF

D: TRBD2
V: TRBV6-2/TRBV6-3
J: TRBJ2-3
size: few
DNA: TGTGCCAGCAGTTACTCGATTGTGGTAGCGGGGGCCCACACAGATACGCAGTATTTT
CDR3: CASSYSIVVAGAHTDTQYF

D: TRBD1
V: TRBV19
J: TRBJ2-7
size: many
DNA: TGTGCCAGTAGTACGCTAGCGGGACAGGGGGGCGAGCAGTACTTC
CDR3: CASSTLAGQGGEQYF

D: .
V: TRBV19
J: TRBJ1-5
size: .
DNA: TGTGCCAGTAGTCCAGCCGCCGGTCAGCCCCAGCATTTT
CDR3: CASSPAAGQPQHF

D: .
V: TRBV24-1
J: TRBJ2-5
size: many
DNA: TGTGCCACCGGATGGGGCGAGACCCAGTACTTC
CDR3: CATGWGETQYF

D: .
V: TRBV12-3/TRBV12-4
J: TRBJ2-7
size: .
DNA: TGTGCCAGCAGCCTCGGCGTCGAGCAGTACTTC
CDR3: CASSLGVEQYF

D: .
V: TRBV27
J: TRBJ2-1
size: many
DNA: TGTGCCAGCAGTTTATTGGGGAGCTCCTACAATGAGCAGTTCTTC
CDR3: CASSLLGSSYNEQFF

D: .
V: TRBV19
J: TRBJ2-1
size: .
DNA: TGTGCCAGTGGATATTCCAGAGCAGGGGGGGGAGGGCTCTTC
CDR3: CASGYSRAGGGGLF